The present T cell receptor (beta chain) was sequenced within a study of T-cell reconstitution after alpha-beta-depleted transplantation in children. Unique molecular identifiers tagged the TCRbeta library. Using its own MiXCR run on the PCR reads, TCRdb lists one record per CDR3 protein. The table lists about 610,000 distinct CDR3 sequences, more than 20% of them singletons. Germline CDR1 MDHEN, CDR2 SYDVKM. The CDR3 contains 12 residues. Trimming shortened V by 7 bases and J by 6 bases, and 7 bases separated the two germline ends. The receptor's source is a boy younger than two with Wiskott-Aldrich syndrome, due to receive a stem cell transplant. The sequencing here drew on PBMCs, taken before TCRalphabeta/CD19-depleted stem cell transplant. The rearrangement uses TRBV28 and TRBJ1-6; D unresolved. The DNA of the CDR3 is TGTGCCAGCATGAGTAGTAATTCACCCCTCCACTTT. Encoded protein: CASMSSNSPLHF.